The present T cell receptor (beta chain) was sequenced within a study of CD8+ T cells in alopecia areata. Across the whole study: Those patients who were treated received oral tofacitinib, which was given at 5 to 10 mg twice daily for moderate-to-severe alopecia areata. Study results and caveats: It was lesional scalp, especially alopecia totalis/universalis, that showed higher clonality than normal scalp.

Regarding this clone: What it recognizes is unknown.

RNA extraction and reverse transcription yielded cDNA as sequencing template. TCRdb's copy holds only in-frame clones and misses some; the assay was immunoSEQ multiplex PCR. The sample holds about 160,000 clones, about 89% seen once. The V end lost 1 base, the J end lost 7 bases, and 14 bases lay between the germline ends. The CDR3 contains 15 residues. In germline, CDR1 is SGHTA, CDR2 FQGTGA. The source of this sequence is a human donor with alopecia areata. The chain uses TRBV7-3 and TRBJ2-1; D perhaps matches TRBD1 (5 bases). The material sequenced was CD8+ T cells sorted from blood, taken at week 0. The CDR3 protein is CASSLNQGLQNEQFF. CDR3 bases: TGTGCCAGCAGCTTAAATCAGGGCTTACAAAATGAGCAGTTCTTC.